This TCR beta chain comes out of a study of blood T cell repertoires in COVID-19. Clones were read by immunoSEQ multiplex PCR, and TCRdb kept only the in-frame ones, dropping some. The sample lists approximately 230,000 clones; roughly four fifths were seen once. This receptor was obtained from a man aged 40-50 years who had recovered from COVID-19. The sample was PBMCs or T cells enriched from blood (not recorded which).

For the CDR3, the DNA is TGTGCCAGCAGTTTAACCGGACAGCGACCCTCTAATGAAAAACTGTTTTTT. This sequence encodes CASSLTGQRPSNEKLFF. V is TRBV28 and J is TRBJ1-4; a possible D gene is TRBD1 (6 bases). CDR3 length: 17 amino acids. Germline values: CDR1 MDHEN, CDR2 SYDVKM. The V end lost 2 bases, the J end lost 3 bases, and 16 bases lay between the germline ends.